This T cell receptor (beta chain) was obtained from a study of early T cells in non-severe SARS-CoV-2 infection. Researchers tagged individual cDNA molecules with unique molecular identifiers. TCRdb reprocessed the 5' RACE reads with MiXCR, giving one entry per CDR3 protein. The sample comprises over 50,000 distinct CDR3 sequences, roughly 12% of which are singletons, and about 3% rests with the top ten. General study results and limits: There was a bias toward anti-spike CD8 responses in VDJdb matching, which missed private and CD4 specificities.

This clonotype was counted between two and nine times. The antigen is undetermined. The receptor comes from an adult who was a healthcare worker with PCR-confirmed SARS-CoV-2 infection or an uninfected control (not recorded which). Sequencing used whole blood.

The CDR3 sequence is CASSLEPENTGELFF. DNA of the CDR3: TGTGCCAGCAGCTTAGAACCGGAGAACACCGGGGAGCTGTTTTTT. The chain is built from TRBV11-2 and TRBJ2-2; D is undetermined. CDR1 is SGHAT, CDR2 FQNNGV, per germline. The CDR3 length is 15 residues. V gave up 0 bases and J gave up 1 base, with 6 bases separating them.